This T cell receptor (beta chain) was profiled in a study of regulatory T cells in long-lasting Graves disease. With 0 bases removed from V and 0 bases from J, the gap between germline ends came to 7 bases. The CDR3 runs to 15 residues. Germline CDR1 KGHSH, CDR2 LQKENI. As to time point: newly diagnosed GD, antithyroid drugs for less than 3 months. PBMC-extracted RNA yielded the TCR library. Investigators prepared the TCR beta libraries by applying iRepertoire HTBI primers and Arm-PCR of CDR3 regions. TCRdb re-called the multiplex PCR reads through MiXCR, storing one row per CDR3 protein. The sample has about 540,000 distinct CDR3 sequences; roughly 12% are singletons. This clonotype was seen at least ten times. The same specimen was also included in a second study, on T cells in Graves' hyperthyroidism and ophthalmopathy.

The genes are TRBV18 and TRBJ2-3; D could derive from TRBD1 or TRBD2 (5 bases each). Source: peripheral blood mononuclear cells (PBMCs), taken at new diagnosis, from a patient treated with antithyroid drugs. The source is a man aged 25-40 years with Graves disease. The CDR3 spells CASSPPGRSTDTQYF. Here the CDR3 DNA reads TGTGCCAGCTCACCACCGGGACGAAGCACAGATACGCAGTATTTT.